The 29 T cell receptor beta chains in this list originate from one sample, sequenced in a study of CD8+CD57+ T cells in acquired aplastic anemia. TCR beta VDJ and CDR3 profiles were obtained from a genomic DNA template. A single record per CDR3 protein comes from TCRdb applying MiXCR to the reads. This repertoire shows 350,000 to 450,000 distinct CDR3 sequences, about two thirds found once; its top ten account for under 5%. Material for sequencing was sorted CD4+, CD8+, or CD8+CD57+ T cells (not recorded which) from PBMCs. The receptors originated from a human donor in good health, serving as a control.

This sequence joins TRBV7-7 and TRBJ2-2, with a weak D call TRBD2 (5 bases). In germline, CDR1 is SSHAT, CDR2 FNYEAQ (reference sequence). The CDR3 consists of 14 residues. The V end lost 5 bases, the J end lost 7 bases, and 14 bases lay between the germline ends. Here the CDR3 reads CASSPEWRHGELFF. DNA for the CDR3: TGTGCCAGCAGCCCAGAGTGGAGGCACGGGGAGCTGTTTTTT.

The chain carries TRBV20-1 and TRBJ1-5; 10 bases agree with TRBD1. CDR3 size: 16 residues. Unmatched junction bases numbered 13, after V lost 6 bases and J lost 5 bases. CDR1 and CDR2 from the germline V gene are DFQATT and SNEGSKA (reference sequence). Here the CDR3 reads CSAVLSTGGADQPQHF. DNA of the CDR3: TGCAGTGCCGTCCTTTCGACAGGGGGCGCGGATCAGCCCCAGCATTTT.

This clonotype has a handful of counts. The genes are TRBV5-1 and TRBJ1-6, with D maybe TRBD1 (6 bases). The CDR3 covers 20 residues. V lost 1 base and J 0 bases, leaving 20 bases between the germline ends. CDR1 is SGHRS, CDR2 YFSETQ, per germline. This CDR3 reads CASSLNPGHLSSSYNSPLHF. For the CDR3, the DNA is TGCGCCAGCAGCTTGAATCCGGGACATCTATCGAGCTCCTATAATTCACCCCTCCACTTT.

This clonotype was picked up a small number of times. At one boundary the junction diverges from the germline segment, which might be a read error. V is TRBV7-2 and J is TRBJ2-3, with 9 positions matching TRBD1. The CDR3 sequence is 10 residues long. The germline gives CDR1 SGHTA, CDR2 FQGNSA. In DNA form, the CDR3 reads TGTGCCAGCAGCTTGGAGGGACAGGGTTTT. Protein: CASSLEGQGF.

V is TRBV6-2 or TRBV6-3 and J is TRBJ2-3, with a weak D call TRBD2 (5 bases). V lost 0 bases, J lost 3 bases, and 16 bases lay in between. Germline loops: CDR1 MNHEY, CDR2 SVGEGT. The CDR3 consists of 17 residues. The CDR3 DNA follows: TGTGCCAGCAGTTACTCGAAGCTAGCTATCGCAACAGATACGCAGTATTTT. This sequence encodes CASSYSKLAIATDTQYF.

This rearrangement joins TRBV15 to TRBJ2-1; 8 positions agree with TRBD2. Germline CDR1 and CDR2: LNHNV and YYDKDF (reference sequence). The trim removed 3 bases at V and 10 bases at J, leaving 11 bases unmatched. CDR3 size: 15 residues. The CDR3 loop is CATSREGTRGEEQFF. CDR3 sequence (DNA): TGTGCCACCAGCAGGGAAGGGACTAGGGGGGAAGAGCAGTTCTTC.

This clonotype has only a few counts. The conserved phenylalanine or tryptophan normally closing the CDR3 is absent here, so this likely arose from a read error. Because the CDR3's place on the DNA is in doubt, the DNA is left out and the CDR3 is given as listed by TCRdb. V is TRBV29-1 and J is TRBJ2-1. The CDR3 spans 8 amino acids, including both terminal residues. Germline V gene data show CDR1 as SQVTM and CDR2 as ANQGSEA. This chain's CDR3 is CSVEDPNT.

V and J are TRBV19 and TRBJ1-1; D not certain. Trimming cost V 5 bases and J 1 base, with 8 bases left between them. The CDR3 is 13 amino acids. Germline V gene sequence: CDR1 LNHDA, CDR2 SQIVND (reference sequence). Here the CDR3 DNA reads TGTGCCAGTAGTTTGACAAAGAACACTGAAGCTTTCTTT. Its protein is CASSLTKNTEAFF.

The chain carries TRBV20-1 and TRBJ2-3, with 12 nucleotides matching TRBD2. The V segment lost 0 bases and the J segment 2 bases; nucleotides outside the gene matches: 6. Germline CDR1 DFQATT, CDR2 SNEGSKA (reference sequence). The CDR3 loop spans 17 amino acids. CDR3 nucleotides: TGCAGTGCTAGAGATTCCGGACTAGCGGGACCCACAGATACGCAGTATTTT. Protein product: CSARDSGLAGPTDTQYF.

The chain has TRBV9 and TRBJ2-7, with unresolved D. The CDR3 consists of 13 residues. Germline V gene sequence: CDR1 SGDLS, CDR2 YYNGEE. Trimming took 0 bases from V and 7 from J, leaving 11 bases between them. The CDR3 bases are TGTGCCAGCAGCGTAGGACCGTCGGAAGAGCAGTACTTC. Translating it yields CASSVGPSEEQYF.

CDR3 sequence reads: CASKSGRSAYEQYF. CDR3 bases: TGTGCCAGCAAATCCGGGCGTTCGGCCTACGAGCAGTACTTC. The chain couples TRBV12-3 or TRBV12-4 to TRBJ2-7; D not certain. This CDR3 region has 14 residues. The ends were cut back, 7 bases at V and 2 bases at J, with 15 bases in the middle.

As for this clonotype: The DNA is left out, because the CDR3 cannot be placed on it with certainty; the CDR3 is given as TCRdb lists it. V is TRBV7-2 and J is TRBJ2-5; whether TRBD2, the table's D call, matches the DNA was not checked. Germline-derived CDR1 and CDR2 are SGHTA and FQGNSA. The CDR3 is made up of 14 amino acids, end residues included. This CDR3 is CASSSSSNEQYFEF.

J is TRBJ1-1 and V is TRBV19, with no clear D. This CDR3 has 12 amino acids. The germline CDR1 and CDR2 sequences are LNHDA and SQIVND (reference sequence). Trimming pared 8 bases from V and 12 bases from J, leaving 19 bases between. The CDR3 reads CASSRHTTKSFF. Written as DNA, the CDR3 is TGTGCCAGTTCCCGGCACACCACGAAATCTTTCTTT.

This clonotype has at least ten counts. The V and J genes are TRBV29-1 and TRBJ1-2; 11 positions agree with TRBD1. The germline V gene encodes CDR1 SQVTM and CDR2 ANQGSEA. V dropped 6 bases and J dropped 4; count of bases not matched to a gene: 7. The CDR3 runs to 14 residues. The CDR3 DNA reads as TGCAGCGTCGGGACAGGGGGTTTTAGCTATGGCTACACCTTC. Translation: CSVGTGGFSYGYTF.

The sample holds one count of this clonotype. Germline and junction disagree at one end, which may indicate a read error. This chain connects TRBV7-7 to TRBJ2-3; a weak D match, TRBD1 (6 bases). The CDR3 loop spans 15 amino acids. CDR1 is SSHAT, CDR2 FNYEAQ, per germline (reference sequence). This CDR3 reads CASSLGSLVGARQYF. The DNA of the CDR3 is TGTGCTAGCAGCTTAGGGTCGCTAGTGGGGGCGAGACAGTATTTT. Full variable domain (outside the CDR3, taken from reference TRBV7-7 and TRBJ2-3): GAGVSQSPRYKVTKRGQDVTLRCDPISSHATLYWYQQALGQGPEFLTYFNYEAQPDKSGLPSDRFSAERPEGSISTLTIQRTEQRDSAMYRCASSLGSLVGARQYFGPGTRLTVL.

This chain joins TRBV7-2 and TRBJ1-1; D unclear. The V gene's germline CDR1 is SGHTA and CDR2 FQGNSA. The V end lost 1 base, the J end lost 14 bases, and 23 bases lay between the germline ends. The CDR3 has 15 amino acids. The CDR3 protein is CASSLGSAVNTEQFF. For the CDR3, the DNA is TGTGCCAGCAGCTTAGGAAGCGCGGTGAACACTGAGCAGTTCTTT.

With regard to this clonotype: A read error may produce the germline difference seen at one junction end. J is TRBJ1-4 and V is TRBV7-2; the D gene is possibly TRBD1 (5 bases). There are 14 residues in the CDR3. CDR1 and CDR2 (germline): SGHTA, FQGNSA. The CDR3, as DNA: TGTGCCAGCAGCTTAGCCCGTACAGGTGCAGGTGGCTACTTT. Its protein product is CASSLARTGAGGYF.

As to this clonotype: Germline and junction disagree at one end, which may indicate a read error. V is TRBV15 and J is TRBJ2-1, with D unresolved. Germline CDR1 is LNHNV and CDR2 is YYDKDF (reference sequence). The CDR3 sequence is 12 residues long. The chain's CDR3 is CGTSRVVDTQYF. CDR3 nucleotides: TGTGGTACCAGCAGAGTTGTGGATACGCAGTATTTC.

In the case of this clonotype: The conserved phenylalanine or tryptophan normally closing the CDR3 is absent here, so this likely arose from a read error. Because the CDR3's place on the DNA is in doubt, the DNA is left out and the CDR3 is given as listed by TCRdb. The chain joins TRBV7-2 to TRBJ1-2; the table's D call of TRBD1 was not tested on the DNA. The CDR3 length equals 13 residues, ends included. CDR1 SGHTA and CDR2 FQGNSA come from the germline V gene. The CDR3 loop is CASSLDGQGDSTL.

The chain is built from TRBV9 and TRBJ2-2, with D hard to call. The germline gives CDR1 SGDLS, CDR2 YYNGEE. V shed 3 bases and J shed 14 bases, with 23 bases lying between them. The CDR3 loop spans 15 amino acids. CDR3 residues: CASSGAGVSTRLLFF. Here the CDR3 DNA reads TGTGCCAGCAGCGGAGCCGGAGTATCCACGCGCCTACTGTTTTTT.

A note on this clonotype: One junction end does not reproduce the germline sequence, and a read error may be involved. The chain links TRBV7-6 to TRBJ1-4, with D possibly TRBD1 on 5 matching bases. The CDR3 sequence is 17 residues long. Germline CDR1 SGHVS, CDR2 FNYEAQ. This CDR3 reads CASSLSRGTTTNDKLFF. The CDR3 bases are TGTGCCAGCAGCTTATCGCGGGGCACCACAACAAATGACAAACTGTTTTTT.

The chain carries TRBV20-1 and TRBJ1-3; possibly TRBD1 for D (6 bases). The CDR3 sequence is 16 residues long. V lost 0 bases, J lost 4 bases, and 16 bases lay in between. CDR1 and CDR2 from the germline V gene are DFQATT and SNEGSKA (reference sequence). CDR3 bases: TGCAGTGCTAGAGATCACTCCAGGGGTTTGGGAAACACCATATATTTT. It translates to CSARDHSRGLGNTIYF.

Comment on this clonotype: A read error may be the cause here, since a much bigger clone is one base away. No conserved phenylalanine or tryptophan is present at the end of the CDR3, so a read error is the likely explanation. In DNA form, the CDR3 reads TGTGCCAGCAGCAAACGTGGGGGCGGAGGCACTGAAGCTTTCCTT. It encodes CASSKRGGGGTEAFL. The rearrangement joins TRBV7-2 to TRBJ1-1, with a weak D call TRBD1 (6 bases). The CDR3 covers 15 residues. Germline lookup yields CDR1 SGHTA and CDR2 FQGNSA. The V gene lost 5 bases and the J gene lost 4 bases, with 17 bases spanning the gap.

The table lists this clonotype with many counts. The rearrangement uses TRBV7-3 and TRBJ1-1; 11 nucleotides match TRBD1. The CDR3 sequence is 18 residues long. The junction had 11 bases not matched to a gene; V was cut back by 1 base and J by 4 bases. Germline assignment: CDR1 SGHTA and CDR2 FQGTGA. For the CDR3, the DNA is TGTGCCAGCAGCTTAAGGGGAACCGGGACAGGGGGTATCACTGAAGCTTTCTTT. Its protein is CASSLRGTGTGGITEAFF.

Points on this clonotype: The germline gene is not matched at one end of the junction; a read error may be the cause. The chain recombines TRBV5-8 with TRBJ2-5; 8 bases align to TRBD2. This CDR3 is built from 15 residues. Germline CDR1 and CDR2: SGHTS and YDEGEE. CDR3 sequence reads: CASSSGGGGQETQYF. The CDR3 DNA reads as TGCGCCAGCAGCTCGGGGGGGGGTGGACAAGAGACCCAGTACTTC.

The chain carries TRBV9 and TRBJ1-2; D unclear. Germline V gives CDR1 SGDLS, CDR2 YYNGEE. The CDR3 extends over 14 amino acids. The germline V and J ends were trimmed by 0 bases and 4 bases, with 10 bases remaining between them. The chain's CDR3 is CASSVERTGYGYTF. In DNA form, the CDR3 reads TGTGCCAGCAGCGTAGAGAGGACGGGCTATGGCTACACCTTC.

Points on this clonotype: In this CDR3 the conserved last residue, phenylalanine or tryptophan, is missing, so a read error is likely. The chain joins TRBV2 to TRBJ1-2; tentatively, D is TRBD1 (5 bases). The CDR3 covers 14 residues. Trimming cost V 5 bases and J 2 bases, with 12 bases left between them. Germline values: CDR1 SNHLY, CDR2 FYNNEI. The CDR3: CASSLGRNNYGYTL. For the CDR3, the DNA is TGTGCCAGCAGTCTGGGGCGTAACAACTATGGCTACACCCTC.

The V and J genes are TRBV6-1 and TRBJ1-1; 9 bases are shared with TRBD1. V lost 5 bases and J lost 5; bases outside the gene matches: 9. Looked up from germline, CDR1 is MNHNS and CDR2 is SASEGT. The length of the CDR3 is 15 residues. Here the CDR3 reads CASSPTGQGDTEAFF. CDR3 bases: TGTGCCAGCAGTCCTACGGGACAGGGAGATACTGAAGCTTTCTTT.

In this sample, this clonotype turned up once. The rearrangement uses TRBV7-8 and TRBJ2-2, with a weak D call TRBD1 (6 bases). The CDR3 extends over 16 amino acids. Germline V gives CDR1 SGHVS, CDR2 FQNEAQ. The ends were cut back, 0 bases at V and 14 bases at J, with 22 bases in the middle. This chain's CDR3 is CASSLATGQAPRHLFF. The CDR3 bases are TGTGCCAGCAGCTTAGCAACAGGGCAAGCACCCCGGCACCTGTTTTTT.